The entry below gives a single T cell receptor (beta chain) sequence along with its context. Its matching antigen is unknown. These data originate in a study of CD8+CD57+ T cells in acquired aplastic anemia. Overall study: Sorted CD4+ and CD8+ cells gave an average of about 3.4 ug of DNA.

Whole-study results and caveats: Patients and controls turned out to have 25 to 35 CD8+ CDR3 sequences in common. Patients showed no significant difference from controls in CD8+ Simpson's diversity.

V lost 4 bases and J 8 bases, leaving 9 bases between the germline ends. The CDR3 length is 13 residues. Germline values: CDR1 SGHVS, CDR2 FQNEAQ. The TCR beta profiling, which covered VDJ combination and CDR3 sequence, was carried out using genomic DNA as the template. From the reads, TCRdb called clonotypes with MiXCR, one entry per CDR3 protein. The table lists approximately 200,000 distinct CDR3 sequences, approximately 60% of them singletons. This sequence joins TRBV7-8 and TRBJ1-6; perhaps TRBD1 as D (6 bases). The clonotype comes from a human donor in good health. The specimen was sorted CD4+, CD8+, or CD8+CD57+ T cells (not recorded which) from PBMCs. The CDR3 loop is CASSYRQDSPLHF. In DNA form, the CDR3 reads TGTGCCAGCAGCTACAGACAGGATTCACCCCTCCACTTT.